The 18 T cell receptor beta chains below come from one sample, sequenced in a study of post-analysis software for immune sequencing data. Unique molecular identifiers were present in the TCR beta cDNA libraries. TCRdb reprocessed the PCR reads with MiXCR, giving one entry per CDR3 protein. This sample has hundreds of thousands of distinct CDR3 sequences, with around 27% found just once. Whole-study results and caveats: Patients had higher frequencies than controls of four to six TRBV segments, including TRBV5-6, TRBV5-1 and TRBV20-1.

Antigen specificity for these receptors is unknown. The sample consisted of blood. The receptors were sampled from a girl aged 5 to 17 with multiple sclerosis.

A note on this clonotype: At one end the junction does not follow the germline gene, possibly because of a read error. The chain links TRBV7-2 to TRBJ1-6; D call uncertain. CDR1 is SGHTA, CDR2 FQGNSA, per germline. The CDR3 has 14 amino acids. DNA for the CDR3: TGTGCCAGCAGCTTAGGGGGTTATAATTCGCCCCGCCACTTT. Residues: CASSLGGYNSPRHF.

The chain employs TRBV12-3 or TRBV12-4 and TRBJ2-7, with 11 bases aligning to TRBD1. CDR3 length: 15 residues. V trimming: 5 bases; J trimming: 6 bases; junction bases outside the gene matches: 9. DNA of the CDR3: TGTGCCAGCAGTGTCAGGGACAGGGGGTTGGGCGAGCAGTACTTC. Translating it yields CASSVRDRGLGEQYF.

The J gene is TRBJ2-3, the V gene TRBV6-1; 11 bases map to TRBD2. The V segment lost 11 bases and the J segment 0 bases; nucleotides outside the gene matches: 16. Germline V gene data show CDR1 as MNHNS and CDR2 as SASEGT. The CDR3 has 18 amino acids. CDR3 loop: CAVLGTSGLYLSTDTQYF. CDR3 in DNA: TGTGCCGTATTAGGGACTAGCGGTCTTTATCTCAGCACAGATACGCAGTATTTT.

This sequence joins TRBV2 and TRBJ1-4; 10 bases are a match to TRBD1. The CDR3 sequence is 12 residues long. J gave up 10 bases and V 4 bases, and 0 bases lay outside the gene matches. Germline values: CDR1 SNHLY, CDR2 FYNNEI. As DNA, the CDR3 is TGTGCCAGCAGTGGGGACAGGGGAAAACTGTTTTTT. Translation: CASSGDRGKLFF.

This clonotype appeared a few times. This rearrangement joins TRBV20-1 to TRBJ2-5; 11 bases agree with TRBD2. V lost 2 bases to trimming and J lost 0 bases; unmatched junction nucleotides: 2. The CDR3 consists of 15 residues. Per germline, CDR1 DFQATT and CDR2 SNEGSKA (reference sequence). The CDR3 is CSARLAGGNQETQYF. The CDR3 DNA sequence: TGCAGTGCTAGACTAGCGGGAGGAAACCAAGAGACCCAGTACTTC.

The gene calls are TRBV10-3 and TRBJ2-4; tentative D call: TRBD2 (5 bases). The assigned J gene may be wrong: the sequence end matches TRBJ2-7 better. The V gene's germline CDR1 is ENHRY and CDR2 SYGVKD. The CDR3 is made up of 14 amino acids. The CDR3 DNA reads TGTGCCATCAGGAGACCAGGCGGGTCCTACGAGCAGTACTTC. As protein: CAIRRPGGSYEQYF.

Comment on this clonotype: The junction does not match germline at one end; this may be a read error. This chain joins TRBV28 and TRBJ2-7; 9 bases are shared with TRBD1. CDR1 is MDHEN, CDR2 SYDVKM, per germline. This CDR3 region has 15 residues. The CDR3 bases are TGTGCCAGCAGGGCCACTATACAGGGGGCGTACGTGCAGTACTTC. Encoded protein: CASRATIQGAYVQYF. Together with reference TRBV28 and TRBJ2-7, the CDR3 gives the full variable domain: DVKVTQSSRYLVKRTGEKVFLECVQDMDHENMFWYRQDPGLGLRLIYFSYDVKMKEKGDIPEGYSVSREKKERFSLILESASTNQTSMYLCASRATIQGAYVQYFGPGTRLTVT.

This clonotype was recorded many times. The rearrangement links TRBV6-5 to TRBJ2-5; either TRBD1 or TRBD2 may supply D (5 bases each). CDR1 is MNHEY and CDR2 is SVGAGI in the germline V gene. CDR3 length: 15 residues. The germline V and J ends were trimmed by 7 bases and 1 base, with 16 bases remaining between them. Written as DNA, the CDR3 is TGTGCCAGCACTCGGGACGCCGGGCGCCAAGAGACCCAGTACTTC. Its translation is CASTRDAGRQETQYF.

This clonotype was seen a handful of times. V and J are TRBV5-1 and TRBJ2-7; 13 bases line up with TRBD2. Germline V lookup: CDR1 SGHRS, CDR2 YFSETQ. The ends lost 4 bases at V and 0 bases at J; junction bases unmatched: 10. This CDR3 has 18 amino acids. The CDR3 loop reads CASSPGLAGARSSYEQYF. The CDR3 DNA sequence: TGCGCCAGCAGCCCCGGACTAGCGGGGGCCCGAAGCTCCTACGAGCAGTACTTC. Together with reference TRBV5-1 and TRBJ2-7, the CDR3 gives the full variable domain: KAGVTQTPRYLIKTRGQQVTLSCSPISGHRSVSWYQQTPGQGLQFLFEYFSETQRNKGNFPGRFSGRQFSNSRSEMNVSTLELGDSALYLCASSPGLAGARSSYEQYFGPGTRLTVT.

This clonotype was picked up many times. V and J are TRBV29-1 and TRBJ2-7; 7 nucleotides match TRBD1. This CDR3 has 12 residues. In germline, CDR1 is SQVTM, CDR2 ANQGSEA. J lost 4 bases, V lost 7 bases, and 7 bases had no gene match. In DNA, the CDR3 is TGCAGCGCCCGACAGGGTCAGTACGAGCAGTACTTC. It specifies CSARQGQYEQYF.

The genes are TRBV20-1 and TRBJ2-1; 9 bases fit TRBD2. V trimming: 2 bases; J trimming: 12 bases; junction bases outside the gene matches: 8. CDR3 length: 13 residues. Germline V gives CDR1 DFQATT, CDR2 SNEGSKA (reference sequence). CDR3 coding DNA: TGCAGTGCTAGATTTAGCGGGGGCCTGGGGCAGTTCTTC. It yields the protein CSARFSGGLGQFF.

The CDR3 reads CSGLNSAGYTF. The CDR3 DNA reads as TGCAGCGGACTGAATTCCGCTGGCTACACCTTC. The rearrangement uses TRBV29-1 and TRBJ1-2, with D hard to call. Germline CDR1 SQVTM, CDR2 ANQGSEA. CDR3 length: 11 residues. V shed 7 bases and J shed 7 bases, with 13 bases lying between them.

In this sample, this clonotype turned up a few times. This sequence joins TRBV7-2 and TRBJ2-1, with D possibly TRBD2 on 6 matching bases. Germline assignment: CDR1 SGHTA and CDR2 FQGNSA. This CDR3 is built from 15 residues. V was cut by 2 bases and J by 7 bases, with 15 bases left in between. The chain's CDR3 is CASSLLGGIGNEQFF. CDR3 DNA: TGTGCCAGCAGCTTACTCGGCGGGATAGGTAATGAGCAGTTCTTC.

In DNA, the CDR3 is TGTGCCAGCAGCTCCCTCCGGAATGCGGGGGGCCCTACAGATACGCAGTATTTT. This translates into CASSSLRNAGGPTDTQYF. This sequence joins TRBV7-9 and TRBJ2-3; 8 bases agree with TRBD2. Looked up from germline, CDR1 is SEHNR and CDR2 is FQNEAQ (reference sequence). The CDR3 runs 18 residues. The J segment lost 3 bases and the V segment lost 4 bases, leaving 15 bases of the junction unmatched.

Here the CDR3 reads CASSVGQGPRGYTF. The DNA of the CDR3 is TGTGCCAGCAGCGTAGGACAGGGGCCTCGCGGCTACACCTTC. The gene calls are TRBV9 and TRBJ1-2; 8 bases line up with TRBD1. This CDR3 spans 14 amino acids. CDR1 is SGDLS, CDR2 YYNGEE, per germline. The V segment lost 0 bases and the J segment 8 bases; nucleotides outside the gene matches: 6.

This clonotype was counted between two and nine times. The genes are TRBV27 and TRBJ2-7, with a tentative D call TRBD2 (5 bases). In germline, CDR1 is MNHEY, CDR2 SMNVEV (reference sequence). The CDR3 loop spans 14 amino acids. The V end was cut by 5 bases, the J end by 6 bases, with 17 bases between. The CDR3 region has the DNA TGTGCCAGCAGTCCCCGCCCTAGCCGGGGCGAGCAGTACTTC. Translated, it gives CASSPRPSRGEQYF.

The V and J genes are TRBV7-2 and TRBJ1-5; weak D call: TRBD1 (5 bases). There are 15 residues in the CDR3. Germline-derived CDR1 and CDR2 are SGHTA and FQGNSA. The V gene lost 2 bases and the J gene lost 9 bases, with 17 bases spanning the gap. CDR3 bases: TGTGCCAGCAGCTTATATCTCTCGGGGGGGTCGCCCCAGCATTTT. It translates to CASSLYLSGGSPQHF.

V usage is TRBV18 and J usage is TRBJ2-7, with D unresolved. Matching the DNA end better, TRBJ2-4 makes the J call doubtful. Germline values: CDR1 KGHSH, CDR2 LQKENI. The CDR3 has 15 amino acids. This chain's CDR3 is CASSPPPLRGNIQYF. CDR3 DNA sequence: TGTGCCAGCTCACCACCCCCCTTGAGAGGAAACATTCAGTACTTC.